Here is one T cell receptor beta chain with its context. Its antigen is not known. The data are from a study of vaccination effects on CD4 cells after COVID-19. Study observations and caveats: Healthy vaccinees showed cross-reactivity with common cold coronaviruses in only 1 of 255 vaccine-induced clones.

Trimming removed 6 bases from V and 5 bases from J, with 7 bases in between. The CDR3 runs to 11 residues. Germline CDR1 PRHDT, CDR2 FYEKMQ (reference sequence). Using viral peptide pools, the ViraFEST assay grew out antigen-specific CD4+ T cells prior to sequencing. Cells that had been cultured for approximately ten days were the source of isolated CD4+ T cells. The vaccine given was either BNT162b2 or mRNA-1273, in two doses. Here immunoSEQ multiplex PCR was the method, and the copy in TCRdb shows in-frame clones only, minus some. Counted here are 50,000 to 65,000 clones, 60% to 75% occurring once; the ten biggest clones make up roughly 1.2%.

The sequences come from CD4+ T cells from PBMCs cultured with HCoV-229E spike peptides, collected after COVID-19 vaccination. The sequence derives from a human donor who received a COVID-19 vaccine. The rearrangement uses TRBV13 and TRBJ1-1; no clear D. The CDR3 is CASRARTEAFF. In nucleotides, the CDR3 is TGTGCCAGCAGGGCACGGACTGAAGCTTTCTTT.